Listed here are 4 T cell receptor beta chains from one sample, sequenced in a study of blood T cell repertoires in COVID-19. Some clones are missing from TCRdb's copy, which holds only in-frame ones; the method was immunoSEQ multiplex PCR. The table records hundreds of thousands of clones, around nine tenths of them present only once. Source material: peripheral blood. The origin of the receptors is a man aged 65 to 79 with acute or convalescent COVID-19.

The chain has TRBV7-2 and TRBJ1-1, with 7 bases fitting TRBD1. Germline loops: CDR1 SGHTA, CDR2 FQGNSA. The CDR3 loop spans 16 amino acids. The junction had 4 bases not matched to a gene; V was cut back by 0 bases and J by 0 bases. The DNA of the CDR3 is TGTGCCAGCAGCTTAGCCGGCAGGGGGGTGAACACTGAAGCTTTCTTT. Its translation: CASSLAGRGVNTEAFF. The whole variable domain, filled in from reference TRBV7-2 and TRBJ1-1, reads GAGVSQSPSNKVTEKGKDVELRCDPISGHTALYWYRQSLGQGLEFLIYFQGNSAPDKSGLPSDRFSAERTGGSVSTLTIQRTQQEDSAVYLCASSLAGRGVNTEAFFGQGTRLTVV.

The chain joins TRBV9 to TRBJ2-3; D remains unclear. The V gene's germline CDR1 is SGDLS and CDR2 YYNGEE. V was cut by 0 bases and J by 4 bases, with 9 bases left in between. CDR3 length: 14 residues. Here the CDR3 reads CASSVDPGADTQYF. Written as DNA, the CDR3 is TGTGCCAGCAGCGTAGACCCAGGCGCAGATACGCAGTATTTT.

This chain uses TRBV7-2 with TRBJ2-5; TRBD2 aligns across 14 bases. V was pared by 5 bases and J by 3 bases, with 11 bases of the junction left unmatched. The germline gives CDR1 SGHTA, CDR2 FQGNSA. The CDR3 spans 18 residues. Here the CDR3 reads CASSLRLAGGPGEETQYF. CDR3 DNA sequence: TGTGCCAGCAGCCTACGACTAGCGGGAGGGCCGGGGGAAGAGACCCAGTACTTC.

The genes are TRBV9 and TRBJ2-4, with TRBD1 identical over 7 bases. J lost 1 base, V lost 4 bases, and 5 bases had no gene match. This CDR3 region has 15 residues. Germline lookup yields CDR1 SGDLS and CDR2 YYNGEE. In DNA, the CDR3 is TGTGCCAGCAGCCAGACAGGGTCGGCCAAAAACATTCAGTACTTC. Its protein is CASSQTGSAKNIQYF. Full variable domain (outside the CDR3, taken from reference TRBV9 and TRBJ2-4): DSGVTQTPKHLITATGQRVTLRCSPRSGDLSVYWYQQSLDQGLQFLIQYYNGEERAKGNILERFSAQQFPDLHSELNLSSLELGDSALYFCASSQTGSAKNIQYFGAGTRLSVL.